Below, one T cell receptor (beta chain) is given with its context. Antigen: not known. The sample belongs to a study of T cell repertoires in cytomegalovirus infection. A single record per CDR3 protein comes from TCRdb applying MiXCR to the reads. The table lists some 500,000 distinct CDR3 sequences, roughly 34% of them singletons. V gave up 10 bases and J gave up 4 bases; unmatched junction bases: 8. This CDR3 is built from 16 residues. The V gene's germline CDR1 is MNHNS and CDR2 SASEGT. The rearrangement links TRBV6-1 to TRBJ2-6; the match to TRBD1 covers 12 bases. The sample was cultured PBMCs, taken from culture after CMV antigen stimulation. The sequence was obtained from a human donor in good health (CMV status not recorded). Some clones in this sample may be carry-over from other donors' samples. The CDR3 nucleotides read TGTGCCACCGCCCGGGACAGGGGGCTAGGGGCCAACGTCCTGACTTTC. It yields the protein CATARDRGLGANVLTF.